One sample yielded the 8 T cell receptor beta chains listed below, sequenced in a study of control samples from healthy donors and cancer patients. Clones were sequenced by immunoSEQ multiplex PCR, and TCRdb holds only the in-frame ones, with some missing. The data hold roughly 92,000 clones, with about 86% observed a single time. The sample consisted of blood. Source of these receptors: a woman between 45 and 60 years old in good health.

CDR3 DNA: TGTGCCAGCTCCCCGGTCGGGGGATTCGCTTTCTTT. Translation gives CASSPVGGFAFF. The V call is TRBV18, the J call TRBJ1-1, with D maybe TRBD1 (5 bases). Germline CDR1 is KGHSH and CDR2 is LQKENI. Trimming pared 6 bases from V and 11 bases from J, leaving 16 bases between. This CDR3 spans 12 amino acids.

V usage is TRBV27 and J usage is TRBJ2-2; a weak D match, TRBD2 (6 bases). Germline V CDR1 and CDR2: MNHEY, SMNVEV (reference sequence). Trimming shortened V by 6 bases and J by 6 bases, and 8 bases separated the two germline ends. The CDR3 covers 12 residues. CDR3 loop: CASSPGAGELFF. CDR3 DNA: TGTGCCAGCAGCCCGGGGGCCGGGGAGCTGTTTTTT.

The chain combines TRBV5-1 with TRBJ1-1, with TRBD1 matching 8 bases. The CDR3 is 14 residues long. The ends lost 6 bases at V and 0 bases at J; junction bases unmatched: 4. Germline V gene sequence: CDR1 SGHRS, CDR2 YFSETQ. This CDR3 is CASKGTGLNTEAFF. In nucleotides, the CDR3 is TGCGCCAGCAAAGGGACAGGCCTGAACACTGAAGCTTTCTTT.

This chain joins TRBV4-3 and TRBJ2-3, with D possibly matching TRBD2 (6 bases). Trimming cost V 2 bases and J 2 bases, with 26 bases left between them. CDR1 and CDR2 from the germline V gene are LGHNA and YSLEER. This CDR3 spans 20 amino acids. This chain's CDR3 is CASSQFYGAGFSRSTDTQYF. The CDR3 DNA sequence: TGCGCCAGCAGCCAATTCTACGGCGCGGGGTTCTCACGTTCCACAGATACGCAGTATTTT.

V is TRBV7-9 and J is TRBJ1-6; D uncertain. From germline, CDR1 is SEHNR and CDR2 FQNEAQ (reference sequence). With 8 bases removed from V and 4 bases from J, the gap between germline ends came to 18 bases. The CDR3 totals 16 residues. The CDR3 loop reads CASGNSGPVYNSPLHF. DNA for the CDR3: TGTGCCAGCGGTAACAGCGGACCAGTTTATAATTCACCCCTCCACTTT.

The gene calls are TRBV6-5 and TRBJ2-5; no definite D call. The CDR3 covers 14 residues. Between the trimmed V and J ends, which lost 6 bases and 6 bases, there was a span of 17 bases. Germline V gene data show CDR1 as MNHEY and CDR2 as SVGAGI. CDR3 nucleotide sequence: TGTGCCAGCAGCCACCTGAGTAGTCCCAAGACCCAGTACTTC. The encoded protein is CASSHLSSPKTQYF.

Here the CDR3 DNA reads TGCGCCAGCAGCCAACGGACCGACAACACTGAAGCTTTCTTT. This codes for CASSQRTDNTEAFF. V usage is TRBV4-3 and J usage is TRBJ1-1; D is ambiguous. The ends were cut back, 2 bases at V and 2 bases at J, with 9 bases in the middle. Germline assignment: CDR1 LGHNA and CDR2 YSLEER. CDR3 length equals 14 residues.

CDR3 in DNA: TGTGCCACCAGCAGATCGGGACAGTACTCTGGAAACACCATATATTTT. Translating gives CATSRSGQYSGNTIYF. The V gene is TRBV15, the J gene TRBJ1-3; TRBD1 agrees at 7 bases. Unmatched junction bases numbered 4, after V lost 2 bases and J lost 0 bases. The CDR3 covers 16 residues. The germline CDR1 and CDR2 sequences are LNHNV and YYDKDF (reference sequence).